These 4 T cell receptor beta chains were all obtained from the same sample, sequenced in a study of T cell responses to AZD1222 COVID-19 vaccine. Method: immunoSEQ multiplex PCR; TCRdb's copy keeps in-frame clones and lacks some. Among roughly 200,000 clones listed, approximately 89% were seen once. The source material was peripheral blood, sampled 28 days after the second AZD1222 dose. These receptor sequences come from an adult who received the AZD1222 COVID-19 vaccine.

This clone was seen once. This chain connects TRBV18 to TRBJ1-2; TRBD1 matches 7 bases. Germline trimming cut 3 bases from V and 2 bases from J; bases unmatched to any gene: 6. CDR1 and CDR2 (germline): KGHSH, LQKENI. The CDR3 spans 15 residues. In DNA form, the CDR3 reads TGTGCCAGCTCACCCGGGACAGTCATCAACTATGGCTACACCTTC. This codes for CASSPGTVINYGYTF.

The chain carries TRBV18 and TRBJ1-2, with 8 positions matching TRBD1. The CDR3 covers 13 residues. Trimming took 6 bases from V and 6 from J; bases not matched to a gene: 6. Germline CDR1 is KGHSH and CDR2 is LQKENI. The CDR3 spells CASSLQGGNGYTF. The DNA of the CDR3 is TGTGCCAGCTCTCTACAGGGGGGCAATGGCTACACCTTC.

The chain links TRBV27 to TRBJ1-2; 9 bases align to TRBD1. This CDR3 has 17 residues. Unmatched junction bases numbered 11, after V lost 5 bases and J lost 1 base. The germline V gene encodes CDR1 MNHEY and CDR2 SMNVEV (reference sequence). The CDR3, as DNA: TGTGCCAGCAGTGAAGCCGGGACAGGGCCACTTAACTATGGCTACACCTTC. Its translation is CASSEAGTGPLNYGYTF.

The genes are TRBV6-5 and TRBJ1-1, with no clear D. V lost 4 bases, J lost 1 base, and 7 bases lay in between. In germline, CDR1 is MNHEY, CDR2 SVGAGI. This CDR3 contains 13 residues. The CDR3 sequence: CASSSAKNTEAFF. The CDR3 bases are TGTGCCAGCAGTTCAGCCAAGAACACTGAAGCTTTCTTT.